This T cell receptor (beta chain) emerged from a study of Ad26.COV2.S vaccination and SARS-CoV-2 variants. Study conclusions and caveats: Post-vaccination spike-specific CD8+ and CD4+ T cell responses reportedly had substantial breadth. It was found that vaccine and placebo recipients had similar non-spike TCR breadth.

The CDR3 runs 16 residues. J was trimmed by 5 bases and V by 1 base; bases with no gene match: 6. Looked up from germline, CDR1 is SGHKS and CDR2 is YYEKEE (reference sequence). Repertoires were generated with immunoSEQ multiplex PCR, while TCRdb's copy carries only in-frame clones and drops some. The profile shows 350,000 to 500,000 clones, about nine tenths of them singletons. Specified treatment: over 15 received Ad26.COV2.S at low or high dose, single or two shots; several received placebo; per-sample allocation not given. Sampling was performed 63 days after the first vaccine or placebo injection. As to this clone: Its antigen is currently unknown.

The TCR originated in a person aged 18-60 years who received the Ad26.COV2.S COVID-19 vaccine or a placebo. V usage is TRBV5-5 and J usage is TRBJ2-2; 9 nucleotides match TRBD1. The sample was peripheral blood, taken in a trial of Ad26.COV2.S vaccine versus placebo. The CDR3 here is CASSLLGQGGTGELFF. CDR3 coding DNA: TGTGCCAGCAGCTTGCTGGGACAGGGCGGAACCGGGGAGCTGTTTTTT.